This T cell receptor (beta chain) was identified during a study of shared T cell receptors in the human thymus (dated by TCRdb to 2020 to 2022). In terms of the full investigation: The study examined how the human thymus generates shared, self-reactive T-cell receptor alpha chains.

CDR1 and CDR2 were assigned from the germline V gene (reference sequence) as GTSNPN and SVGIG. The CDR3 holds 15 amino acids from the cysteine to the phenylalanine. The entry retains the CDR3 DNA only, 45 bases that are in frame from base 1. V lost 0 bases and J lost 4 bases, and the count of bases not matched to a germline gene is 5. The method behind the library was the immunoSEQ multiplex PCR assay. Here the immuneACCESS table is served through TCRdb, limited to in-frame sequences with V and J called. Missing clones are a known gap in these copies; in checked studies unresolved V genes cover under half, and the rest lacks a known reason. Counted in this sample were over 450,000 clones; around 78% of them appeared once. The ten biggest clones cover around 0.013% of the sample. Regarding this clone: What antigen it recognizes has not been identified. The record has no base qualities; no much larger clone is one base away.

The same data also went into a second study, on human thymus T cells. As the second publication notes: The donors were immunologically healthy infants in Finland who had open corrective cardiac surgery for congenital heart defects. The thymus tissue came from surgical resects taken out during corrective cardiac surgery. Usage of V and J gene segments appeared to be biased in both the thymic and the peripheral blood repertoires. The related research reported highly overlapping thymic TCR repertoires among unrelated individuals. The study characterized TCR alpha and beta repertoires from about 8 infant thymus samples and a few related peripheral blood samples. Donor ages ranging from about 7 to 250 days were recorded, and a handful of male and a couple of female infants were included in the cohort. Thymocytes were released mechanically from tissue and stored at -70 °C as pellets of roughly 8.5-32 million cells. Genomic DNA was extracted from frozen cell pellets with a QIAsymphony instrument. TCRB and TCRAD loci were amplified from a standardized quantity of quality-controlled genomic DNA using the immunoSEQ multiplex PCR assay. Amplicons spanned the V(D)J region at a length sufficient to cover the CDR3 and identify V and J genes. Amplicon sequencing was performed on an Illumina platform through the commercial immunoSEQ service. Primer bias and sequencing errors were corrected using previously described methods, and TCRAD and TCRB definitions followed the IMGT database. The repertoires were analysed using immunoSEQ Analyzer 3.0 and VDJTools for basic statistics, V/J segment usage, diversity estimates, rarefaction and pairwise overlap. Diversity was estimated using the Chao1, ChaoE, Efron-Thisted, Shannon and inverse Simpson indices, and was also estimated on datasets down-sampled to the size of the smallest sample. Repertoire overlap used strict matching of CDR3 nucleotide sequence, V gene and J gene, with Jaccard-based multidimensional scaling clustering. On average, thymus samples gave 750,000 to 950,000 unique TCRB clonotypes, whereas blood samples gave about 84,000.

This chain joins TRBV30 to TRBJ2-1; 8 junctional bases match TRBD2. Sequenced sample: thymocytes. The receptor was derived from a boy in the first two years of life with a congenital heart defect. Donor details come from another sample of the same person, matched by shared clones. The base sequence is TGTGCCTGGAGTGTACGGGGGGGGTTTTACAATGAGCAGTTCTTC. Its protein reads: CAWSVRGGFYNEQFF.